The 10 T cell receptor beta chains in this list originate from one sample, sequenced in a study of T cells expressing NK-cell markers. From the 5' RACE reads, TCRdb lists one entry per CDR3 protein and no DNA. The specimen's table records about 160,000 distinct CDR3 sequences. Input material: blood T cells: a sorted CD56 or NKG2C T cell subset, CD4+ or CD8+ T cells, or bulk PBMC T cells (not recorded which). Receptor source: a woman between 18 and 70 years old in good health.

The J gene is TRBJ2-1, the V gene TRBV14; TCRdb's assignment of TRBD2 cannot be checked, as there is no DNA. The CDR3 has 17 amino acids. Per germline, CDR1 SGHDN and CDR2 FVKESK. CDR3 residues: CASSQGRTSGNYNEQFF. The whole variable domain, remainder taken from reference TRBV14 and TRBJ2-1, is EAGVTQFPSHSVIEKGQTVTLRCDPISGHDNLYWYRRVMGKEIKFLLHFVKESKQDESGMPNNRFLAERTGGTYSTLKVQPAELEDSGVYFCASSQGRTSGNYNEQFFGPGTRLTVL.

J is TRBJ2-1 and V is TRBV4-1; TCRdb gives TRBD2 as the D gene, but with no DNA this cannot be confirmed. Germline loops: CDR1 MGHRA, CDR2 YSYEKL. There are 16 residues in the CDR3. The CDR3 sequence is CASSQFLAGGINEQFF.

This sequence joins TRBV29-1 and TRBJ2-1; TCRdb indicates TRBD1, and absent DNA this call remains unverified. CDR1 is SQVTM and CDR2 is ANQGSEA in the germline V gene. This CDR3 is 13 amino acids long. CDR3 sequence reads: CSVEALERDEQFF.

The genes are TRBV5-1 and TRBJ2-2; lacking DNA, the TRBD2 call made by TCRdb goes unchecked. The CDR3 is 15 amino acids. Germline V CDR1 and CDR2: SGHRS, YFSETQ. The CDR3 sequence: CASRVGLRATGELFF.

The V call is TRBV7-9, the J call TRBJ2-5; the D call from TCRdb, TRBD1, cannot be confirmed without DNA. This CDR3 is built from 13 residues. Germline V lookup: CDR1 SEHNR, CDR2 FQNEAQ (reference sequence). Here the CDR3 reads CASSPSRGETQYF. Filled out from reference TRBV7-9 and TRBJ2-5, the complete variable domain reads DTGVSQNPRHKITKRGQNVTFRCDPISEHNRLYWYRQTLGQGPEFLTYFQNEAQLEKSRLLSDRFSAERPKGSFSTLEIQRTEQGDSAMYLCASSPSRGETQYFGPGTRLLVL.

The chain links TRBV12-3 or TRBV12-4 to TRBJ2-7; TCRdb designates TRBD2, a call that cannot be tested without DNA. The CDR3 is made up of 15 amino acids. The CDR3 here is CASTRDLAGSSEQYF.

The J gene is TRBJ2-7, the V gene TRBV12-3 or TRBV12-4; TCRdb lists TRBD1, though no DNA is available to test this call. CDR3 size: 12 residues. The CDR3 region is CASSLTGGEQYF.

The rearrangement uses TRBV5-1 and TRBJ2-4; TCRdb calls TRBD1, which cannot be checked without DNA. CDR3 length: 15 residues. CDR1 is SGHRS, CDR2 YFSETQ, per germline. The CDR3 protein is CASSPSGQTKNIQYF.

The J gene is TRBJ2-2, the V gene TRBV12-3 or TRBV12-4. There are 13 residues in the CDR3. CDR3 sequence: CASTQSNTGELFF.

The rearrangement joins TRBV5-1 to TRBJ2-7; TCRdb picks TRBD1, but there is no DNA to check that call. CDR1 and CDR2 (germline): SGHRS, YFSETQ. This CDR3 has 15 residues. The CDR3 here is CASSPRTGTGVEQYF.